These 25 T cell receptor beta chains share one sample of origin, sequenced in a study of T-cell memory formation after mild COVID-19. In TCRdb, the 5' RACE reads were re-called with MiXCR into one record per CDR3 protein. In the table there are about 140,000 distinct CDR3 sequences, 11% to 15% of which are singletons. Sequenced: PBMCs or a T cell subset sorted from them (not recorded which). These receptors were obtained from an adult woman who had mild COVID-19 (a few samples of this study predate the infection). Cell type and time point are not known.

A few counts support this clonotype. The CDR3: CASSQETSGIYNEQFF. DNA for the CDR3: TGCGCCAGCAGCCAAGAGACTAGCGGGATTTACAATGAGCAGTTCTTC. The gene calls are TRBV4-3 and TRBJ2-1, with 11 bases identical to TRBD2. The CDR3 has 16 residues. Germline V gives CDR1 LGHNA, CDR2 YSLEER. The J segment lost 4 bases and the V segment lost 0 bases, leaving 2 bases of the junction unmatched.

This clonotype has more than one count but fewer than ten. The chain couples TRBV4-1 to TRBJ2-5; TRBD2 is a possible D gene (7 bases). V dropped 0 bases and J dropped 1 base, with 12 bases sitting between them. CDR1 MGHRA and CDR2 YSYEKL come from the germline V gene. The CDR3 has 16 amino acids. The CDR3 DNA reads TGCGCCAGCAGCCAAGAGCGGCGGGGGCCCCAAGAGACCCAGTACTTC. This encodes CASSQERRGPQETQYF.

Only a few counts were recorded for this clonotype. CDR3 nucleotides: TGTGCCAGCAGCCCGGAGCGGAGCTCCTACAATGAGCAGTTCTTC. Translation gives CASSPERSSYNEQFF. The gene calls are TRBV7-9 and TRBJ2-1; possible D gene TRBD2, 5 bases. V was trimmed by 5 bases and J by 0 bases, leaving 11 bases between them. The CDR3 extends over 15 amino acids. Germline-derived CDR1 and CDR2 are SEHNR and FQNEAQ (reference sequence).

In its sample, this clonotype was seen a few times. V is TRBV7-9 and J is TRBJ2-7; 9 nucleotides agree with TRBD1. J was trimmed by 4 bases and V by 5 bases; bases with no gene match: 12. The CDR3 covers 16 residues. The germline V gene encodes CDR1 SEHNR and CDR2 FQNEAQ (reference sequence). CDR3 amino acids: CASSPSTGTGLYEQYF. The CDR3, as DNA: TGTGCCAGCAGCCCTAGCACCGGGACAGGGCTTTACGAGCAGTACTTC.

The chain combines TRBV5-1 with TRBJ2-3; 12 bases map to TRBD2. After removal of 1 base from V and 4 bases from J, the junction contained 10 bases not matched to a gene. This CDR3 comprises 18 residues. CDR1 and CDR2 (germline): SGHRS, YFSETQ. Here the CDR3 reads CASSLSLAGGPSADTQYF. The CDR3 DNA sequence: TGCGCCAGCAGCTTGAGTCTAGCGGGGGGGCCCAGCGCAGATACGCAGTATTTT.

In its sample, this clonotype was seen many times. The CDR3 nucleotides read TGTGCCAGCAGCGTAGAGGGGAGCTCCTACGAGCAGTACTTC. It translates to CASSVEGSSYEQYF. This chain joins TRBV9 and TRBJ2-7; D is perhaps TRBD1 or TRBD2 (5 bases each). Trimming took off 0 bases at V and 0 bases at J, with 7 bases between the two ends. CDR3 length: 14 amino acids. The germline V gene has CDR1 SGDLS and CDR2 YYNGEE.

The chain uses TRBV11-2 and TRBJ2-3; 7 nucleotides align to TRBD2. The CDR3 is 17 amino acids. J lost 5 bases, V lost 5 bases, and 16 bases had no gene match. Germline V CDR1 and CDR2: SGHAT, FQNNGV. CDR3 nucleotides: TGTGCCAGCAGCCTAACCCCCCCCGGCGGGAGTGTAGATACGCAGTATTTT. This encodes CASSLTPPGGSVDTQYF. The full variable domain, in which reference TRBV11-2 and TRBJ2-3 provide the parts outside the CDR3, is EAGVAQSPRYKIIEKRQSVAFWCNPISGHATLYWYQQILGQGPKLLIQFQNNGVVDDSQLPKDRFSAERLKGVDSTLKIQPAKLEDSAVYLCASSLTPPGGSVDTQYFGPGTRLTVL.

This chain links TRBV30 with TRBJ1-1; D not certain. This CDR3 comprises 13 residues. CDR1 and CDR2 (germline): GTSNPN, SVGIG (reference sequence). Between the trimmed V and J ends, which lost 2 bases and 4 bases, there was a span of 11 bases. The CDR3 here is CAWSQMGGTEAFF. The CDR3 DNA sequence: TGTGCCTGGAGTCAAATGGGAGGCACTGAAGCTTTCTTT.

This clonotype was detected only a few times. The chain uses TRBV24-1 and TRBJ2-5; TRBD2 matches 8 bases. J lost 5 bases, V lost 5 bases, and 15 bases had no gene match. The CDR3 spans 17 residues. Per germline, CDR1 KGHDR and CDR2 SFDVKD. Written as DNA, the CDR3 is TGTGCCACCAGTGCCGGAGCGGGAGCCCCACCCGGGGAGACCCAGTACTTC. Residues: CATSAGAGAPPGETQYF.

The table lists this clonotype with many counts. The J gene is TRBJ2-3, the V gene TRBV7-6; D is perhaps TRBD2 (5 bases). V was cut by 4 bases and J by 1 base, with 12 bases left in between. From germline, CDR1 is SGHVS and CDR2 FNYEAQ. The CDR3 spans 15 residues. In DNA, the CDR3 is TGTGCCAGCAGCTCCCCTAGCCCCGGCACAGATACGCAGTATTTT. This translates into CASSSPSPGTDTQYF.

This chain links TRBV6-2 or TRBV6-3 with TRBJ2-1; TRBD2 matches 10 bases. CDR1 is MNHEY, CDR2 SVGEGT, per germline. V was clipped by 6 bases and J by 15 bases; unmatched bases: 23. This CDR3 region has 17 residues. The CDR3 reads CASRHGSAGTSADPPFF. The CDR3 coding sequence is TGTGCCAGCAGGCACGGATCAGCCGGGACTAGCGCTGATCCGCCGTTCTTC.

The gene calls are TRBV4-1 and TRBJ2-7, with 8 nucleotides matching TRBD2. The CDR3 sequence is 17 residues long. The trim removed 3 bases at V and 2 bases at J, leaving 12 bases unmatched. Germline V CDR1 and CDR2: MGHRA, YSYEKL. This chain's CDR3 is CASSHIRVGGAPYEQYF. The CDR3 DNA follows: TGCGCCAGCAGCCATATAAGGGTCGGGGGGGCCCCCTACGAGCAGTACTTC.

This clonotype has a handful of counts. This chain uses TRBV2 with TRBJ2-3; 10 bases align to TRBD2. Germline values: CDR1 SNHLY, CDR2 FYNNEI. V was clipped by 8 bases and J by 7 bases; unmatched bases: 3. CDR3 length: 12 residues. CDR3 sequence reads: CASYSGGYTQYF. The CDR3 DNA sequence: TGTGCCAGCTATAGCGGGGGGTATACGCAGTATTTT.

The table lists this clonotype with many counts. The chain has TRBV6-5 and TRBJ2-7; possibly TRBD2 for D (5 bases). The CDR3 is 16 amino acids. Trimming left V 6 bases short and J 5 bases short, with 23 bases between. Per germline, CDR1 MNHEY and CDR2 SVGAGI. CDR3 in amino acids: CASSPQPGPERDEQYF. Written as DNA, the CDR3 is TGTGCCAGCAGCCCTCAGCCGGGTCCCGAGAGGGACGAGCAGTACTTC.

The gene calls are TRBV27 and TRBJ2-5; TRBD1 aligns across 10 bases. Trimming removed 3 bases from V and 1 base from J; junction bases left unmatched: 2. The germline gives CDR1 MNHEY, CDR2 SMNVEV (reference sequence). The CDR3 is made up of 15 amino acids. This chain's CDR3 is CASSLWTGGQETQYF. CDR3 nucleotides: TGTGCCAGCAGTTTGTGGACAGGGGGCCAAGAGACCCAGTACTTC.

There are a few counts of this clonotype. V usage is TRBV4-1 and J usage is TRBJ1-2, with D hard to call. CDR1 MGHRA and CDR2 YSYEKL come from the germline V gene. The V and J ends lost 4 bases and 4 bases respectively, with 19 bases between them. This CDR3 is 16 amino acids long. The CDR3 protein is CASSLVPGSPIYGYTF. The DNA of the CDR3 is TGCGCCAGCAGCCTCGTCCCGGGGAGTCCAATCTATGGCTACACCTTC.

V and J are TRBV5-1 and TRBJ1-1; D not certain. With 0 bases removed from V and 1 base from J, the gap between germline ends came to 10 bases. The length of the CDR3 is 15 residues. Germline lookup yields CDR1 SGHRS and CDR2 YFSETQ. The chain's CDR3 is CASSLVWGQNTEAFF. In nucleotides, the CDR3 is TGCGCCAGCAGCTTGGTTTGGGGTCAGAACACTGAAGCTTTCTTT.

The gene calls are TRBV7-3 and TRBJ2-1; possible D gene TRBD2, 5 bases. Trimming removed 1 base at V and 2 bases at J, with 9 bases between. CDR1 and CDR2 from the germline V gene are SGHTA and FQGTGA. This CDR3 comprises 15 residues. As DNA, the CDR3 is TGTGCCAGCAGCTTAAGATCTAGCACCTACAATGAGCAGTTCTTC. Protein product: CASSLRSSTYNEQFF. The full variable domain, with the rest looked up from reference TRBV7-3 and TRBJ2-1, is GAGVSQTPSNKVTEKGKYVELRCDPISGHTALYWYRQSLGQGPEFLIYFQGTGAADDSGLPNDRFFAVRPEGSVSTLKIQRTERGDSAVYLCASSLRSSTYNEQFFGPGTRLTVL.

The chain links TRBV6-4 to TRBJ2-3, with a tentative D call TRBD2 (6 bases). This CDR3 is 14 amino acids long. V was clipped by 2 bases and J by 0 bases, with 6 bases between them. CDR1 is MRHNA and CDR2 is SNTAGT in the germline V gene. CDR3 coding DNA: TGTGCCAGCAGTGACGGGACTAGCACAGATACGCAGTATTTT. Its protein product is CASSDGTSTDTQYF.

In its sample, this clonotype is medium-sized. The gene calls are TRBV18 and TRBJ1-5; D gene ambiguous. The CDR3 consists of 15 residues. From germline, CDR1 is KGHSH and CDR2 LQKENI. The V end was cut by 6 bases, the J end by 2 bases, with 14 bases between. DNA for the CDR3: TGTGCCAGCTCGGTCAGTACAATCGGCAATCAGCCCCAGCATTTT. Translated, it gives CASSVSTIGNQPQHF.

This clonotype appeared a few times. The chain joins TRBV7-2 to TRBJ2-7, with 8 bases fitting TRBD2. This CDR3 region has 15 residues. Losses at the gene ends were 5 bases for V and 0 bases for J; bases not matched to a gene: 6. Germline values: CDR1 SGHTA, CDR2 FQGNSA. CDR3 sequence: CASSRAGGLSYEQYF. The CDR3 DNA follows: TGTGCCAGCAGCCGCGCGGGGGGACTCTCCTACGAGCAGTACTTC.

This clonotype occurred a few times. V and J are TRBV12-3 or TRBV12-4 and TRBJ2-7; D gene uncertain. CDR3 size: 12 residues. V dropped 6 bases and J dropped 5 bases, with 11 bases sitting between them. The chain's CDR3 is CASSYDTHEQYF. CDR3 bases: TGTGCCAGCAGCTACGACACCCACGAGCAGTACTTC.

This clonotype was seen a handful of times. This chain's CDR3 is CSARDPQGSSYEQYF. In DNA, the CDR3 is TGCAGTGCTAGAGATCCCCAGGGAAGCTCCTACGAGCAGTACTTC. The chain has TRBV20-1 and TRBJ2-7; perhaps TRBD1 as D (5 bases). CDR1 and CDR2 from the germline V gene are DFQATT and SNEGSKA (reference sequence). The CDR3 contains 15 residues. The V gene lost 0 bases and the J gene lost 0 bases, with 12 bases spanning the gap.

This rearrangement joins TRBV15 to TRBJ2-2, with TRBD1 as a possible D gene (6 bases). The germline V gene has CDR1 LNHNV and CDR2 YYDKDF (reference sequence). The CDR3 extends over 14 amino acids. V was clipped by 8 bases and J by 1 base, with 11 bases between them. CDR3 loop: CATRDNRNTGELFF. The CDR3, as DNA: TGTGCCACCCGGGACAACCGGAACACCGGGGAGCTGTTTTTT.

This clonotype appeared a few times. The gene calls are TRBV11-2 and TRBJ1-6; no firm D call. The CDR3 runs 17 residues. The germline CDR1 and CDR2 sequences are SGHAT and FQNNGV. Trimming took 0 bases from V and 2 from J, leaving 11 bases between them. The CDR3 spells CASSLDPGWAYNSPLHF. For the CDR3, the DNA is TGTGCCAGCAGCTTAGATCCCGGCTGGGCCTATAATTCACCCCTCCACTTT.